This TCR beta chain was sequenced in a study of CXCR3-negative and CXCR3-positive naive CD8 T cells. CDR3 length: 14 amino acids. The germline CDR1 and CDR2 sequences are LNHDA and SQIVND (reference sequence). UMI-labeled TRB cDNA libraries were prepared by 5' RACE. TCRdb reprocessed the 5' RACE reads and reports one entry per CDR3 protein, with no DNA. This repertoire comprises around 140,000 distinct CDR3 sequences; its ten largest clones make up approximately 0.5%. This sequence joins TRBV19 and TRBJ2-1; TCRdb picks TRBD2, but there is no DNA to check that call. Specimen: naive CXCR3- CD8+ T cells from blood. Subset here: CD45RO-CCR7+CD27+CD95- naive CD8+ T cells lacking CXCR3 (TNR3-). The sequence came from a human donor in good health. Some clones in this sample may be carry-over from other donors' samples. The CDR3 loop is CASNLAGGLNEQFF.